This passage covers 17 T cell receptor beta chains from one sample sequenced in a study of early T cells in non-severe SARS-CoV-2 infection. MiXCR, applied by TCRdb to the 5' RACE reads, yields one record per CDR3 protein. The sample has approximately 65,000 distinct CDR3 sequences, roughly 14% seen once; the top ten hold roughly 4.2%. Sequenced material: whole blood. These receptor sequences come from an adult who was a healthcare worker with PCR-confirmed SARS-CoV-2 infection or an uninfected control (not recorded which).

This clonotype was counted between two and nine times. The genes are TRBV11-3 and TRBJ2-2; no reliable D call. The ends were cut back, 6 bases at V and 4 bases at J, with 3 bases in the middle. The CDR3 covers 11 residues. Germline lookup yields CDR1 SGHNT and CDR2 YENEEA. The chain's CDR3 is CASSGTGELFF. CDR3 nucleotides: TGTGCCAGCAGTGGCACCGGGGAGCTGTTTTTT. Combining the CDR3 with reference TRBV11-3 and TRBJ2-2 gives the whole variable domain EAGVVQSPRYKIIEKKQPVAFWCNPISGHNTLYWYLQNLGQGPELLIRYENEEAVDDSQLPKDRFSAERLKGVDSTLKIQPAELGDSAVYLCASSGTGELFFGEGSRLTVL.

This clonotype was seen a few times. This chain joins TRBV29-1 and TRBJ1-1; the D is unclear. Between the trimmed V and J ends, which lost 6 bases and 0 bases, there was a span of 8 bases. The CDR3 runs to 12 residues. Germline CDR1 SQVTM, CDR2 ANQGSEA. CDR3 sequence reads: CSVPGVNTEAFF. CDR3 in DNA: TGCAGCGTGCCGGGAGTGAACACTGAAGCTTTCTTT.

V is TRBV6-6 and J is TRBJ2-4; a possible D gene is TRBD1 (5 bases). Trimming removed 6 bases from V and 5 bases from J, with 17 bases in between. In germline, CDR1 is MNHNY, CDR2 SVGAGI (reference sequence). The CDR3 spans 15 residues. The CDR3 reads CASRPTQDWQNIQYF. The CDR3 coding sequence is TGTGCCAGCAGGCCTACACAGGATTGGCAAAACATTCAGTACTTC.

At least ten counts were recorded for this clonotype. The genes are TRBV15 and TRBJ1-5, with D unresolved. The germline CDR1 and CDR2 sequences are LNHNV and YYDKDF (reference sequence). V was pared by 0 bases and J by 7 bases, with 7 bases between. This CDR3 has 13 residues. The CDR3 spells CATSRERRQPQHF. In DNA, the CDR3 is TGTGCCACCAGCAGAGAACGAAGACAGCCCCAGCATTTT.

This clonotype has a handful of counts. CDR3 sequence (DNA): TGTGCCAGCAGCTTTCAAGGCAACTATGGCTACACCTTC. Protein product: CASSFQGNYGYTF. V gene TRBV11-2 combines with J gene TRBJ1-2; D is ambiguous. Trimming cost V 3 bases and J 2 bases, with 7 bases left between them. From germline, CDR1 is SGHAT and CDR2 FQNNGV. The CDR3 runs to 13 residues. Filled out from reference TRBV11-2 and TRBJ1-2, the complete variable domain reads EAGVAQSPRYKIIEKRQSVAFWCNPISGHATLYWYQQILGQGPKLLIQFQNNGVVDDSQLPKDRFSAERLKGVDSTLKIQPAKLEDSAVYLCASSFQGNYGYTFGSGTRLTVV.

This clonotype was counted between two and nine times. The gene calls are TRBV6-6 and TRBJ1-2, with 9 bases that match TRBD1. V was pared by 7 bases and J by 6 bases, with 6 bases of the junction left unmatched. Germline-derived CDR1 and CDR2 are MNHNY and SVGAGI (reference sequence). This CDR3 region has 13 residues. The CDR3 spells CASTKRTGDGYTF. The CDR3 nucleotides read TGTGCCAGCACCAAGAGGACAGGGGATGGCTACACCTTC.

In its sample, this clonotype was seen a few times. V and J are TRBV7-2 and TRBJ2-1; 9 positions match TRBD1. Germline lookup yields CDR1 SGHTA and CDR2 FQGNSA. Trimming cost V 1 base and J 6 bases; bases outside gene matches: 4. The CDR3 extends over 15 amino acids. CDR3 in DNA: TGTGCCAGCAGCTTAGGGACAGGGGCTAGCAATGAGCAGTTCTTC. This encodes CASSLGTGASNEQFF.

The chain couples TRBV30 to TRBJ1-2; D unclear. The CDR3 totals 12 residues. The germline gives CDR1 GTSNPN, CDR2 SVGIG (reference sequence). Deletions cut 8 bases from V and 3 bases from J, with 13 bases between. The CDR3 sequence: CALWGGDYGYTF. The CDR3 bases are TGTGCCCTATGGGGTGGGGACTATGGCTACACCTTC.

This clonotype was seen more than once but under ten times. J is TRBJ2-5 and V is TRBV18; 10 bases align to TRBD2. The junction had 3 bases not matched to a gene; V was cut back by 3 bases and J by 2 bases. CDR3 length: 15 amino acids. Germline CDR1 reads KGHSH; CDR2 reads LQKENI. The CDR3 region is CASSPPLAGQETQYF. In nucleotides, the CDR3 is TGTGCCAGCTCACCTCCACTAGCGGGGCAAGAGACCCAGTACTTC.

The sample holds a few counts of this clonotype. The chain joins TRBV5-1 to TRBJ2-5, with D perhaps matching TRBD1 (6 bases). This CDR3 comprises 11 residues. CDR1 SGHRS and CDR2 YFSETQ come from the germline V gene. V was shortened by 0 bases and J by 9 bases, with 6 bases between the two germline ends. The DNA for the CDR3 is TGCGCCAGCAGCTTGGAGGGGGCCCAGTACTTC. It codes for CASSLEGAQYF.

This clonotype came up a few times. The chain carries TRBV6-5 and TRBJ1-6; no definite D call. Germline lookup yields CDR1 MNHEY and CDR2 SVGAGI. V was shortened by 5 bases and J by 3 bases, with 5 bases between the two germline ends. The CDR3 consists of 13 residues. The CDR3 DNA is TGTGCCAGCAGTCCGGACTATAATTCACCCCTCCACTTT. This gives the protein CASSPDYNSPLHF.

This clonotype was counted ten times or more. The DNA of the CDR3 is TGCGCCAGCAGCCAAGGGTATCTCAGCACAGATACGCAGTATTTT. It is translated as CASSQGYLSTDTQYF. The chain links TRBV4-3 to TRBJ2-3; no definite D call. CDR1 is LGHNA, CDR2 YSLEER, per germline. Trimming took off 1 base at V and 0 bases at J, with 8 bases between the two ends. This CDR3 contains 15 residues.

This clonotype was recorded many times. The chain carries TRBV6-6 and TRBJ1-5, with a possible D match to TRBD1 (5 bases). Trimming shortened V by 2 bases and J by 3 bases, and 14 bases separated the two germline ends. The CDR3 runs 16 residues. Germline CDR1 reads MNHNY; CDR2 reads SVGAGI (reference sequence). CDR3 coding DNA: TGTGCCAGCAGTTACGTATCAGGGTTCGACAATCAGCCCCAGCATTTT. As protein: CASSYVSGFDNQPQHF.

This clonotype was picked up many times. The chain carries TRBV12-3 or TRBV12-4 and TRBJ2-7; D unresolved. The V and J ends lost 6 bases and 4 bases respectively, with 7 bases between them. There are 11 residues in the CDR3. In nucleotides, the CDR3 is TGTGCCAGCAGGCAGGATTACGAGCAGTACTTC. It translates to CASRQDYEQYF.

This clonotype was found a few times. The chain employs TRBV11-2 and TRBJ2-3; 8 nucleotides line up with TRBD1. V gave up 5 bases and J gave up 5 bases; unmatched junction bases: 9. Germline CDR1 and CDR2: SGHAT and FQNNGV. The CDR3 runs to 15 residues. The CDR3 coding sequence is TGTGCCAGCAGCCCCGACAGGGGAGGTGTAGATACGCAGTATTTT. Protein: CASSPDRGGVDTQYF.

Only a few counts were recorded for this clonotype. The genes are TRBV2 and TRBJ2-5, with 15 bases aligning to TRBD2. V shed 6 bases, J shed 2 bases, and the junction held 1 base outside the gene matches. The CDR3 is made up of 15 amino acids. Germline CDR1 and CDR2: SNHLY and FYNNEI. The CDR3 region has the DNA TGTGCCAGCAGAGGGACTAGCGGGGGGCAAGAGACCCAGTACTTC. Its translation is CASRGTSGGQETQYF.

This clonotype was seen many times. The chain recombines TRBV19 with TRBJ1-2; D is unclear. This CDR3 region has 12 residues. Trimming cost V 8 bases and J 7 bases, with 14 bases left between them. Germline V gene lookup returns CDR1 LNHDA and CDR2 SQIVND (reference sequence). CDR3 in DNA: TGTGCCAGTGGACCCGATCGGGGTGGCTACACCTTC. Residues: CASGPDRGGYTF.